A single sample gave rise to the 9 T cell receptor beta chains below, sequenced in a study of vaccination and CD4 T cells after COVID-19. Which antigens these TCRs recognize remains unknown. Treatment in this sample: roughly ten-day PBMC culture with coronavirus spike peptide pools or control peptides (ViraFEST assay). Prior to the COVID-19 pandemic (2011-2018), the unexposed donor's CD4+ T cells were collected. Sequence data for DNA of cultured CD4+ T cells were generated by the Oncomine TCR Beta short-read assay. Via MiXCR, TCRdb re-called the PCR reads, giving one row per CDR3 protein. The sample records more than 6,500 distinct CDR3 sequences, less than 55% being singletons. The sequenced sample was CD4+ T cells from blood, cultured in vitro. The receptors originated from a human donor in good health.

The rearrangement joins TRBV7-8 to TRBJ1-1; 8 nucleotides line up with TRBD1. Germline CDR1 is SGHVS and CDR2 is FQNEAQ. Trimming cost V 4 bases and J 3 bases; bases outside gene matches: 10. The CDR3 contains 16 residues. The CDR3 loop reads CASSSGQGRGDTEAFF. The CDR3 DNA follows: TGTGCCAGCAGCTCAGGACAGGGCCGTGGAGACACTGAAGCTTTCTTT.

The chain has TRBV2 and TRBJ2-5; D might be TRBD2 (6 bases). V gave up 4 bases and J gave up 5 bases, with 8 bases separating them. Germline V lookup: CDR1 SNHLY, CDR2 FYNNEI. This CDR3 spans 12 amino acids. The CDR3: CASSAGVETQYF. In DNA form, the CDR3 reads TGTGCCAGCAGTGCGGGGGTGGAGACCCAGTACTTC. The full variable domain, its missing parts supplied by reference TRBV2 and TRBJ2-5, is EPEVTQTPSHQVTQMGQEVILRCVPISNHLYFYWYRQILGQKVEFLVSFYNNEISEKSEIFDDQFSVERPDGSNFTLKIRSTKLEDSAMYFCASSAGVETQYFGPGTRLLVL.

This clonotype was seen a handful of times. The DNA for the CDR3 is TGCAGTGCTAGAGACTTGGACCAGAACCACGGCTACACCTTC. As protein: CSARDLDQNHGYTF. The chain has TRBV20-1 and TRBJ1-2; D is ambiguous. V was pared by 0 bases and J by 8 bases, with 16 bases between. Germline V CDR1 and CDR2: DFQATT, SNEGSKA (reference sequence). CDR3 size: 14 residues.

This clonotype has only a few counts. This chain links TRBV20-1 with TRBJ2-7; no clear D gene. Between the trimmed V and J ends, which lost 0 bases and 2 bases, there was a span of 14 bases. The CDR3 totals 15 residues. CDR1 is DFQATT and CDR2 is SNEGSKA in the germline V gene (reference sequence). CDR3 residues: CSARDGPNLPYEQYF. DNA for the CDR3: TGCAGTGCTAGAGATGGCCCTAATTTGCCCTACGAGCAGTACTTC.

This clonotype was counted between two and nine times. The chain links TRBV6-5 to TRBJ1-2; D may be TRBD1 (5 bases). CDR3 size: 13 residues. Germline CDR1 MNHEY, CDR2 SVGAGI. V lost 0 bases to trimming and J lost 8 bases, with 10 bases between them. The CDR3, as DNA: TGTGCCAGCAGTTACTCGTGGGGCATAGGCTACACCTTC. This translates into CASSYSWGIGYTF.

J is TRBJ1-6 and V is TRBV6-1, with unresolved D. Germline CDR1 is MNHNS and CDR2 is SASEGT. Trimming removed 1 base from V and 0 bases from J, with 10 bases in between. CDR3 length equals 17 residues. CDR3 protein: CASSEEIGSSYNSPLHF. CDR3 nucleotide sequence: TGTGCCAGCAGTGAAGAGATAGGCAGCTCCTATAATTCACCCCTCCACTTT.

The CDR3 DNA reads as TGTGCCAGCAGTTACTTGACAGCGTCCATGAACACTGAAGCTTTCTTT. Encoded protein: CASSYLTASMNTEAFF. The V gene is TRBV6-5, the J gene TRBJ1-1, with D perhaps TRBD1 (5 bases). Germline V gives CDR1 MNHEY, CDR2 SVGAGI. This CDR3 comprises 16 residues. With 1 base removed from V and 0 bases from J, the gap between germline ends came to 12 bases.

The chain recombines TRBV19 with TRBJ2-2, with unresolved D. There are 14 residues in the CDR3. Trimming cost V 4 bases and J 2 bases, with 8 bases left between them. Germline assignment: CDR1 LNHDA and CDR2 SQIVND (reference sequence). The CDR3 region has the DNA TGTGCCAGTAGTAGATCACCTAACACCGGGGAGCTGTTTTTT. Translation gives CASSRSPNTGELFF.

This sequence joins TRBV7-9 and TRBJ2-5, with 7 bases fitting TRBD1. This CDR3 comprises 14 residues. J was trimmed by 4 bases and V by 10 bases; bases with no gene match: 12. The germline V gene has CDR1 SEHNR and CDR2 FQNEAQ (reference sequence). The CDR3 nucleotides are TGTGCCACCTCGAGGGACAGATCCCTAGAGACCCAGTACTTC. This encodes CATSRDRSLETQYF.